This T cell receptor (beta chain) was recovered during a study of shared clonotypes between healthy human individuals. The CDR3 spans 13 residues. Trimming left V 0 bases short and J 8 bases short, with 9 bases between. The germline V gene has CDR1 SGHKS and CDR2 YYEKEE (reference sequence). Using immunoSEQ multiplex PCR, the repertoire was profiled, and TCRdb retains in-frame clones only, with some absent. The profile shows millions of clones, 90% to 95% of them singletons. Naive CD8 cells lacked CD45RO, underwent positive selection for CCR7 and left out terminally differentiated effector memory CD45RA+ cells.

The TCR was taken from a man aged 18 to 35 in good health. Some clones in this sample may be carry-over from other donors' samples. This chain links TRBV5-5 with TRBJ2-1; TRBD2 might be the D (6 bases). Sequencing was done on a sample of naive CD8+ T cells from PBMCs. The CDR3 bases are TGTGCCAGCAGCTTGGGACTAGGGGATGAGCAGTTCTTC. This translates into CASSLGLGDEQFF.